This T cell receptor (beta chain) was sequenced for a study of shared clonotypes between healthy human individuals. CDR1 and CDR2 from the germline V gene are GTSNPN and SVGIG (reference sequence). The CDR3 extends over 14 amino acids. Trimming left V 7 bases short and J 4 bases short, with 19 bases between. Points on this clone: Antigen: not known.

Findings of the study overall: Relative to their counterparts shared across all four donors, non-shared clonotypes exhibited diminished generation probabilities. Tissue TCR repertoires likely differ from these blood-only repertoires.

Each subset's genomic DNA was shared equally among a number of immunoSEQ plates. Only in-frame clones appear in the TCRdb table, and some are missing; sequencing was by immunoSEQ multiplex PCR. This table holds approximately 1.4 million clones, about 98% found once. The sample comprised naive CD4+ T cells sorted from blood. Specified subset: CD45RA+ positively selected. The genes are TRBV30 and TRBJ1-2, with D maybe TRBD1 (5 bases). This clonotype originated in a man aged 25 to 40 in good health. The CDR3 coding sequence is TGTGCCTTAGATGGATATCGGGGGGTCTATGGCTACACCTTC. Amino acids: CALDGYRGVYGYTF.